The clone carrying this TCR beta chain was seen a handful of times. Its antigen is still unknown. This sample was included in a study of OX40 agonist ivuxolimab in advanced cancers. Study-wide points: Which antigen the expanded peripheral T cells recognized is unknown.

Deletions cut 8 bases from V and 5 bases from J, with 16 bases between. This CDR3 region has 13 residues. Germline V gives CDR1 SNHLY, CDR2 FYNNEI. Sequencing used immunoSEQ multiplex PCR; TCRdb keeps in-frame clones, though not all of them. This table has about 93,000 clones, 75% to 95% appearing once. The TCR sequence derives from an adult with an advanced solid tumor such as melanoma, head and neck, liver or kidney cancer. Material: CD4+ or CD8+ T cells sorted from blood, obtained in a trial of the OX40 agonist ivuxolimab. V gene TRBV2 combines with J gene TRBJ2-7, with D hard to call. The CDR3 loop reads CASLLRPRDEQYF. CDR3 sequence (DNA): TGTGCCAGCCTCTTGCGGCCCAGAGACGAGCAGTACTTC.